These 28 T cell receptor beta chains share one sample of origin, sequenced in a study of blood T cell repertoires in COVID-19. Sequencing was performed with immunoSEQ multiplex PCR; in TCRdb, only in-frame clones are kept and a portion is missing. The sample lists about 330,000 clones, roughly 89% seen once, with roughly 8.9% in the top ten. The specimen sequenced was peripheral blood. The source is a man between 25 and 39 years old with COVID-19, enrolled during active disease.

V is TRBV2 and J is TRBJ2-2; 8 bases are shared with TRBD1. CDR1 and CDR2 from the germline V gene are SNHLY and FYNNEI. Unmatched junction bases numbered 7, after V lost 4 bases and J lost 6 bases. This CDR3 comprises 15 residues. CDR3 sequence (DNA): TGTGCCAGCAGTGGACAGGGGAGGCGAGCCGGGGAGCTGTTTTTT. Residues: CASSGQGRRAGELFF.

The CDR3: CSAERGPTAFF. The CDR3 DNA reads as TGCAGTGCCGAGAGAGGGCCGACGGCTTTCTTT. The rearrangement links TRBV20-1 to TRBJ1-1; no clear D gene. Trimming removed 6 bases from V and 11 bases from J, with 16 bases in between. There are 11 residues in the CDR3. Germline lookup yields CDR1 DFQATT and CDR2 SNEGSKA (reference sequence).

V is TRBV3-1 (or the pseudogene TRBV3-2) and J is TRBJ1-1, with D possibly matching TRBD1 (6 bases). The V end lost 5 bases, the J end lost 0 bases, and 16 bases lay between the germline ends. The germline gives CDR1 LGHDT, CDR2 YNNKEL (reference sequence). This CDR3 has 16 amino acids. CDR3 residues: CASSYKGGGMNTEAFF. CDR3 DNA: TGTGCCAGCAGCTATAAGGGAGGGGGGATGAACACTGAAGCTTTCTTT.

Written as DNA, the CDR3 is TGCGCCAGCAGCTGGGGACTAGCGGGAGTAAGCACCGGGGAGCTGTTTTTT. Residues: CASSWGLAGVSTGELFF. The chain couples TRBV5-1 to TRBJ2-2; the match to TRBD2 covers 14 bases. The germline gives CDR1 SGHRS, CDR2 YFSETQ. The CDR3 runs 17 residues. The J segment lost 4 bases and the V segment lost 3 bases, leaving 5 bases of the junction unmatched.

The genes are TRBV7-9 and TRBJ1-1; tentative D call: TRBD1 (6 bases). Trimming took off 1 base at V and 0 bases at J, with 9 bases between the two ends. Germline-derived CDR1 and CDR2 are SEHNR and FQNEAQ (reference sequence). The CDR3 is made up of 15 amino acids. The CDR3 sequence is CASSLDQGMNTEAFF. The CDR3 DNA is TGTGCCAGCAGCTTAGACCAGGGGATGAACACTGAAGCTTTCTTT.

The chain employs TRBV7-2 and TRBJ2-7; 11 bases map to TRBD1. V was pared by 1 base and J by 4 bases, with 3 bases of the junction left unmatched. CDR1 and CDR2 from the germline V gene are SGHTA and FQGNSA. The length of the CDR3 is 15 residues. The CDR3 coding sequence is TGTGCCAGCAGCTTAGAGGGACAGGGGGTATACGAGCAGTACTTC. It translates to CASSLEGQGVYEQYF.

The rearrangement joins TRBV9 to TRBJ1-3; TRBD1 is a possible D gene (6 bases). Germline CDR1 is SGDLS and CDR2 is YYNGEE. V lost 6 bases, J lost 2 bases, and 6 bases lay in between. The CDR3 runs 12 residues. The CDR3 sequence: CASNRAGNTIYF. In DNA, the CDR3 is TGTGCCAGCAACAGGGCTGGAAACACCATATATTTT.

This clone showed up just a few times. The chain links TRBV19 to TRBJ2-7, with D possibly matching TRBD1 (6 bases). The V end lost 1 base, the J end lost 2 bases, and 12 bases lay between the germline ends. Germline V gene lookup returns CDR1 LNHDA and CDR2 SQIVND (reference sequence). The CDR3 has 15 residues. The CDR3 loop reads CASSIVPGATYEQYF. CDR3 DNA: TGTGCCAGTAGTATAGTCCCAGGGGCAACCTACGAGCAGTACTTC.

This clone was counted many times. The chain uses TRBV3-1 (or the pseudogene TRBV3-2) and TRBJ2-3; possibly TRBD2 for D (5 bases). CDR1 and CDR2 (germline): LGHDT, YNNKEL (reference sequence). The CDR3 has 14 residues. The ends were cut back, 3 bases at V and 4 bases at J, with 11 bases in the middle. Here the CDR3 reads CASSQGEYADTQYF. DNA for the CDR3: TGTGCCAGCAGCCAGGGAGAGTACGCAGATACGCAGTATTTT.

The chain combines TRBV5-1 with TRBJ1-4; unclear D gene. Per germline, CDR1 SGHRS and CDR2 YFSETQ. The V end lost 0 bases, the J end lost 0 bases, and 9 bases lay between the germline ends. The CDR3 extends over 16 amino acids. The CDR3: CASSLGNGATNEKLFF. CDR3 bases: TGCGCCAGCAGCTTGGGAAACGGTGCAACTAATGAAAAACTGTTTTTT.

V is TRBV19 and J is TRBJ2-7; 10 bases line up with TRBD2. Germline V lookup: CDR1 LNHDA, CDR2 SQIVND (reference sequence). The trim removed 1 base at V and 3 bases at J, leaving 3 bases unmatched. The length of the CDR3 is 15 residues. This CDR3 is CASSIASGGDYEQYF. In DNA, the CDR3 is TGTGCCAGTAGTATAGCAAGCGGGGGGGACTACGAGCAGTACTTC.

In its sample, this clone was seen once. In nucleotides, the CDR3 is TGTGCCAGTAATACCGGGACAGCTACGAGCTCCTATAATTCACCCCTCCACTTT. It yields the protein CASNTGTATSSYNSPLHF. The chain couples TRBV28 to TRBJ1-6, with 7 bases lining up with TRBD1. V trimming: 9 bases; J trimming: 0 bases; junction bases outside the gene matches: 14. The CDR3 has 18 residues. Germline V CDR1 and CDR2: MDHEN, SYDVKM.

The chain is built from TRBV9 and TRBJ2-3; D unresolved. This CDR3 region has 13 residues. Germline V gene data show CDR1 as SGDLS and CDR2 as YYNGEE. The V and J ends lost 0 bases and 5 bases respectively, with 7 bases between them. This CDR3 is CASSVESVDTQYF. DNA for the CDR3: TGTGCCAGCAGCGTAGAGAGTGTAGATACGCAGTATTTT.

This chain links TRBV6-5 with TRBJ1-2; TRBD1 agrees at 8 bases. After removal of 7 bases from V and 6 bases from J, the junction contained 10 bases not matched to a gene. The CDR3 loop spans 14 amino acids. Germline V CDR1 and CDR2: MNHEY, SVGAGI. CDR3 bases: TGTGCCAGCATATCGGGACAGGATTACCATGGCTACACCTTC. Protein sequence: CASISGQDYHGYTF.

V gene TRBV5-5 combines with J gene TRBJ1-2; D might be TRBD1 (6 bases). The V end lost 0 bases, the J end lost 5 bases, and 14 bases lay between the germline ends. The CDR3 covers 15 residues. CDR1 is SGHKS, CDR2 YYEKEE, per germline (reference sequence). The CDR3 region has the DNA TGTGCCAGCAGCTTGGTACAGGGAGAGGGGTATGGCTACACCTTC. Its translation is CASSLVQGEGYGYTF.

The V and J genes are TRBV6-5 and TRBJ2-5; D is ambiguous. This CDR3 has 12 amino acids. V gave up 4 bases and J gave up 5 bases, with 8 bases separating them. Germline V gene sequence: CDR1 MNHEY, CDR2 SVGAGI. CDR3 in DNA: TGTGCCAGCAGTTGGCCGGAGGAGACCCAGTACTTC. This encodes CASSWPEETQYF.

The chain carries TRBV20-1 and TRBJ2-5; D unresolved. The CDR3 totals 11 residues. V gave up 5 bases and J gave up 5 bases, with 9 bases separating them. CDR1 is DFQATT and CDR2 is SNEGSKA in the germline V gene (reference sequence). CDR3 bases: TGCAGTGCTTCAATCGGGGAGACCCAGTACTTC. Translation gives CSASIGETQYF.

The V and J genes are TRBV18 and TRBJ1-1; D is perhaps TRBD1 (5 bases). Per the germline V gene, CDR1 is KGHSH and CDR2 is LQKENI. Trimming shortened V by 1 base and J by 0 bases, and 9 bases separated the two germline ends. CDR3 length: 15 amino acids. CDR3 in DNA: TGTGCCAGCTCACCACGCGGGGCAGTGAACACTGAAGCTTTCTTT. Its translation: CASSPRGAVNTEAFF.

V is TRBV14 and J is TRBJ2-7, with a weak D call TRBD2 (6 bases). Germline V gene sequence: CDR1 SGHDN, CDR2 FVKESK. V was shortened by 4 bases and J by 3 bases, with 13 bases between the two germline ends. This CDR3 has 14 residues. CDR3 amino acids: CASSPTGRNYEQYF. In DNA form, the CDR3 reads TGTGCCAGCAGCCCAACCGGGAGAAACTACGAGCAGTACTTC.

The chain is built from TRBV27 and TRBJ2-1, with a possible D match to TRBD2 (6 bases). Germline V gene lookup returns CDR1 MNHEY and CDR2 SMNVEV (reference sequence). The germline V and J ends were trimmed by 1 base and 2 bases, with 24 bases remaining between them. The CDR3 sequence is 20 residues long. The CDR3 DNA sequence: TGTGCCAGCAGTTTATTCACCCCCTCGGTACTAGCAGGAACCTACAATGAGCAGTTCTTC. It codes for CASSLFTPSVLAGTYNEQFF.

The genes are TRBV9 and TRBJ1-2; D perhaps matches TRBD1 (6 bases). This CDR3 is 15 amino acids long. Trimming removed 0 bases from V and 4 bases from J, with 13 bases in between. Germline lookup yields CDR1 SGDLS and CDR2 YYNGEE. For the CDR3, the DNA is TGTGCCAGCAGCGTAGCAGGGGTAGGTGCCTATGGCTACACCTTC. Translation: CASSVAGVGAYGYTF.

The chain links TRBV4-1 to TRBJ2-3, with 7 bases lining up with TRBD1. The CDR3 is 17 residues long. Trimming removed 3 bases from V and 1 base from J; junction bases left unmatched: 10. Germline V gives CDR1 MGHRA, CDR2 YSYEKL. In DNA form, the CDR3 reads TGCGCCAGCAGCCAGCCACGATCCGGGACAGGCACAGATACGCAGTATTTT. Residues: CASSQPRSGTGTDTQYF.

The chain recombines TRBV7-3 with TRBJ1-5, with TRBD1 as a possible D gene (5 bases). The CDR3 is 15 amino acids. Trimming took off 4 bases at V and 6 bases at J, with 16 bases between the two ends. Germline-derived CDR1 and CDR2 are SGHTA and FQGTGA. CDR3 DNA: TGTGCCAGCAGCTCCCTTCTGGGGGGAAGTCAGCCCCAGCATTTT. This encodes CASSSLLGGSQPQHF.

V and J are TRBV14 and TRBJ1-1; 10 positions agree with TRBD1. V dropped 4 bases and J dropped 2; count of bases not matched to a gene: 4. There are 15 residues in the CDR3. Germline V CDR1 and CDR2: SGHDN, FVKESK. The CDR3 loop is CASSRRQGANTEAFF. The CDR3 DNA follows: TGTGCCAGCAGCCGCCGACAGGGGGCAAACACTGAAGCTTTCTTT.

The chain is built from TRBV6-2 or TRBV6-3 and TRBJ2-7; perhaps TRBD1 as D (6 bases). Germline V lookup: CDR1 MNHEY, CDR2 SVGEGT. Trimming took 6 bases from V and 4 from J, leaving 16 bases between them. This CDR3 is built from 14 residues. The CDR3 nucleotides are TGTGCCAGCAGCCCACGATGGACAGCGTACGAGCAGTACTTC. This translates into CASSPRWTAYEQYF.

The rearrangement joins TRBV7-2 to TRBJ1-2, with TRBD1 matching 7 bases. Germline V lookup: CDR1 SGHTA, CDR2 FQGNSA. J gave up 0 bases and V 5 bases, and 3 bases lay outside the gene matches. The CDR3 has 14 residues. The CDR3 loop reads CASSPTGTNYGYTF. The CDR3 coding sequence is TGTGCCAGCAGCCCGACAGGGACTAACTATGGCTACACCTTC. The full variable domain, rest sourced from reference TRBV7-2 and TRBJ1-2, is GAGVSQSPSNKVTEKGKDVELRCDPISGHTALYWYRQSLGQGLEFLIYFQGNSAPDKSGLPSDRFSAERTGGSVSTLTIQRTQQEDSAVYLCASSPTGTNYGYTFGSGTRLTVV.

The chain's CDR3 is CASSPWTVATSQYF. The CDR3, as DNA: TGTGCCAGCAGCCCTTGGACAGTAGCCACGTCCCAGTACTTC. This sequence joins TRBV3-1 (or the pseudogene TRBV3-2) and TRBJ2-5, with a tentative D call TRBD1 (6 bases). The CDR3 sequence is 14 residues long. CDR1 and CDR2 from the germline V gene are LGHDT and YNNKEL (reference sequence). V lost 4 bases and J lost 9, with 18 bases in between.

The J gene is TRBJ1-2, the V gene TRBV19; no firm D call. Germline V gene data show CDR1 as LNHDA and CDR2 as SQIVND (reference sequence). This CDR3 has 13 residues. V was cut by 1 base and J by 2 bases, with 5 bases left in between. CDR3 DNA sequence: TGTGCCAGTAGTATAGGCAGAAACTATGGCTACACCTTC. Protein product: CASSIGRNYGYTF. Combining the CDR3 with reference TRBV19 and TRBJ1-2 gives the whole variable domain DGGITQSPKYLFRKEGQNVTLSCEQNLNHDAMYWYRQDPGQGLRLIYYSQIVNDFQKGDIAEGYSVSREKKESFPLTVTSAQKNPTAFYLCASSIGRNYGYTFGSGTRLTVV.